This TCR beta chain is from a study of T cell responses to AZD1222 COVID-19 vaccine. Only in-frame clones appear in the TCRdb table, and some are missing; sequencing was by immunoSEQ multiplex PCR. The sample includes approximately 94,000 clones, 85% to 95% of them seen just once. The specimen comprised peripheral blood, sampled on day 0 of AZD1222 vaccination. This receptor was identified in an adult in good health.

The CDR3 region is CASSQGRLSEQYF. CDR3 coding DNA: TGTGCCAGCAGCCAAGGCAGGCTTAGCGAGCAGTACTTC. The chain couples TRBV14 to TRBJ2-7; D not resolved. There are 13 residues in the CDR3. Germline lookup yields CDR1 SGHDN and CDR2 FVKESK. V was pared by 1 base and J by 6 bases, with 10 bases between.